This TCR beta chain derives from a study of control samples from healthy donors and cancer patients. The CDR3 runs to 13 residues. Germline V gene sequence: CDR1 KGHDR, CDR2 SFDVKD. V shed 4 bases and J shed 4 bases, with 9 bases lying between them. The repertoire was sequenced with immunoSEQ multiplex PCR; TCRdb's copy has only in-frame clones and lacks some. The sample yields more than 85,000 clones, about nine tenths seen once. The chain uses TRBV24-1 and TRBJ1-2; D unclear. This clonotype originated in a human donor in good health. The donor label of this sample is uncertain. The specimen was blood. The CDR3 sequence is CATSEMGSYGYTF. The CDR3 bases are TGTGCCACCAGTGAAATGGGGAGCTATGGCTACACCTTC.